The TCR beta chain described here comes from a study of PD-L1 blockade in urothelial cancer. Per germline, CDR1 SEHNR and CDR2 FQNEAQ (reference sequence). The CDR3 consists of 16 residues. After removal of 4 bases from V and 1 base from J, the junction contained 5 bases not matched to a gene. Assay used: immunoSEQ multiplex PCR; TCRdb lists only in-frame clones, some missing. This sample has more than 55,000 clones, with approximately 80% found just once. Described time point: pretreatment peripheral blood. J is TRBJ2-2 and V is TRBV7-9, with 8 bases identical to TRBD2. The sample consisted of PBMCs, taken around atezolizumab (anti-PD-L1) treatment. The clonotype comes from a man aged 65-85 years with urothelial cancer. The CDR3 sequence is CASSSSGGGNTGELFF. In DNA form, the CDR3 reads TGTGCCAGCAGCTCGTCCGGGGGGGGGAACACCGGGGAGCTGTTTTTT.